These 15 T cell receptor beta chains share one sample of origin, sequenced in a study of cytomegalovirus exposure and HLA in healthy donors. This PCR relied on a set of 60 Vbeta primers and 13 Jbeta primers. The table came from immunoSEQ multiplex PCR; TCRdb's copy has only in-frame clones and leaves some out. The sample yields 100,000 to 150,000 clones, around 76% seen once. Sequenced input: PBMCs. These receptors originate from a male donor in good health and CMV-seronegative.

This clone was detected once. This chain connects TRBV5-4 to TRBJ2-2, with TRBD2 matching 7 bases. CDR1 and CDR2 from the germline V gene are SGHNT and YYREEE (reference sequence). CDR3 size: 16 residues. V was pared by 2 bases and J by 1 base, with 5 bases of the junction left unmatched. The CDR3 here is CASSLASGLNTGELFF. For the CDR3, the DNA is TGTGCCAGCAGCTTAGCTAGCGGCTTGAACACCGGGGAGCTGTTTTTT.

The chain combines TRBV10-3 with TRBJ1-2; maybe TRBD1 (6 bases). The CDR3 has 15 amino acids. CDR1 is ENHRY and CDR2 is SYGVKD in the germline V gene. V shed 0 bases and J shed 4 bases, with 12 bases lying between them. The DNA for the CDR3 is TGTGCCATCAGTGAGTCGAGGGGGGGCGGCTATGGCTACACCTTC. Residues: CAISESRGGGYGYTF.

CDR3 nucleotides: TGTGCCAGCATCAAGGGCGAGCGGGAGCCGACCGGGGAGCTGTTTTTT. Its translation: CASIKGEREPTGELFF. This rearrangement joins TRBV7-9 to TRBJ2-2; 8 bases agree with TRBD2. Per the germline V gene, CDR1 is SEHNR and CDR2 is FQNEAQ (reference sequence). The V segment lost 7 bases and the J segment 5 bases; nucleotides outside the gene matches: 12. CDR3 length: 16 amino acids. The variable domain in full, completed from reference TRBV7-9 and TRBJ2-2, reads DTGVSQNPRHKITKRGQNVTFRCDPISEHNRLYWYRQTLGQGPEFLTYFQNEAQLEKSRLLSDRFSAERPKGSFSTLEIQRTEQGDSAMYLCASIKGEREPTGELFFGEGSRLTVL.

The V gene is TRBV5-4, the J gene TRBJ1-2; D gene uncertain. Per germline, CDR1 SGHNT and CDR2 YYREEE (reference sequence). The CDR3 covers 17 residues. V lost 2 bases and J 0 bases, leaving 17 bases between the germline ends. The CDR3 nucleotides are TGTGCCAGCAGCTTATCATCTACCCCCGGAGCTAACTATGGCTACACCTTC. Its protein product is CASSLSSTPGANYGYTF. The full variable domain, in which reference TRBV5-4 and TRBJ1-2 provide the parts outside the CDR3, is ETGVTQSPTHLIKTRGQQVTLRCSSQSGHNTVSWYQQALGQGPQFIFQYYREEENGRGNFPPRFSGLQFPNYSSELNVNALELDDSALYLCASSLSSTPGANYGYTFGSGTRLTVV.

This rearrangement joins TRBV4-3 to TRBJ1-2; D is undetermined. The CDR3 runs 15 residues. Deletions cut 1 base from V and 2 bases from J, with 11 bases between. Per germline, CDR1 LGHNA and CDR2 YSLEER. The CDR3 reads CASSQGLDGNYGYTF. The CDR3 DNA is TGCGCCAGCAGCCAAGGACTAGATGGCAACTATGGCTACACCTTC.

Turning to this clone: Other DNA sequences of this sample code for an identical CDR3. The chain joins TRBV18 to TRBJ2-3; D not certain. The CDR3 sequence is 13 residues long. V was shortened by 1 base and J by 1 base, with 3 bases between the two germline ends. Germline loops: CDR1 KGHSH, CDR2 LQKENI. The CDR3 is CASSPRRTDTQYF. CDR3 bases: TGTGCCAGCTCACCACGGCGCACAGATACGCAGTATTTT.

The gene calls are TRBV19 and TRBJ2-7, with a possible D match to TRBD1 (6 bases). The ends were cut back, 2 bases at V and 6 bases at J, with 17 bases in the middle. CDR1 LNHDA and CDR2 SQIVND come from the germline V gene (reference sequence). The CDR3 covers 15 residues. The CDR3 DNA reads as TGTGCCAGTAGTATAAGTTTCAACAGGGCACGCGAGCAGTACTTC. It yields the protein CASSISFNRAREQYF.

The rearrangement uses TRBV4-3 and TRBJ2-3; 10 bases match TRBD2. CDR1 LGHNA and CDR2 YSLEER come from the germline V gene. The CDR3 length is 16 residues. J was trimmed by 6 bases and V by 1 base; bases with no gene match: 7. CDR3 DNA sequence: TGCGCCAGCAGCCAAGCCCCTAGCGGGAGTACCGATACGCAGTATTTT. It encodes CASSQAPSGSTDTQYF.

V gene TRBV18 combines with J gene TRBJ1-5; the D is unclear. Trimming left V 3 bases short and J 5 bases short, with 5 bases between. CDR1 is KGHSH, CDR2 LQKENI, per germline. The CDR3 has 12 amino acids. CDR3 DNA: TGTGCCAGCTCACCCACGGATCAGCCCCAGCATTTT. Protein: CASSPTDQPQHF.

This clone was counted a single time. The CDR3 nucleotides are TGTGCCAGCACCATTTTTGCAGGTCCTTACGAGCAGTACTTC. Its protein product is CASTIFAGPYEQYF. The chain uses TRBV28 and TRBJ2-7; D unresolved. This CDR3 comprises 14 residues. Germline-derived CDR1 and CDR2 are MDHEN and SYDVKM. The germline V and J ends were trimmed by 7 bases and 4 bases, with 17 bases remaining between them.

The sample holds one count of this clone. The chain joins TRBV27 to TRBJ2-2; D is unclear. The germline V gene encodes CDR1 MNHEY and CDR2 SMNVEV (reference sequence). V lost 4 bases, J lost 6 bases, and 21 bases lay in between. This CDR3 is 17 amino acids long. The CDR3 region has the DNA TGTGCCAGCAGTTCCGACGTAGGAAGGCGGCGCCCCGGGGAGCTGTTTTTT. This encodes CASSSDVGRRRPGELFF.

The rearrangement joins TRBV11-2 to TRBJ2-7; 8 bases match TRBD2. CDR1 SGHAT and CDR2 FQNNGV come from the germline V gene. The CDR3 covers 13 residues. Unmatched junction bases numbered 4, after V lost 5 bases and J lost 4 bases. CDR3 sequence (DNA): TGTGCCAGCAGCATCGGGGGGGGATACGAGCAGTACTTC. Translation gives CASSIGGGYEQYF.

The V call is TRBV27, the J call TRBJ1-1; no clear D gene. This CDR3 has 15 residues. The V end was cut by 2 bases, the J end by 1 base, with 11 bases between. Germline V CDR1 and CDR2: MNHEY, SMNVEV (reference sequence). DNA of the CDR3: TGTGCCAGCAGTTTAACCTGGGAGGGGAACACTGAAGCTTTCTTT. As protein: CASSLTWEGNTEAFF.

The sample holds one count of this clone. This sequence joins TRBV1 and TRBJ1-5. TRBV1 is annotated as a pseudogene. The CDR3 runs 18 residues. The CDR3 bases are TGCACCAGCAGCCGAACCATTCGGGGCGGGATTAGCAATCAGCCCCAGCATTTT. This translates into CTSSRTIRGGISNQPQHF.

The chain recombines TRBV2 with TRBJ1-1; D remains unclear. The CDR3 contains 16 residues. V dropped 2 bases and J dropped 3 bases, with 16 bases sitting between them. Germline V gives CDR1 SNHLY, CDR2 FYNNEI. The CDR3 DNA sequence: TGTGCCAGCAGTGAAAGCTCACCGCTCTCGGACACTGAAGCTTTCTTT. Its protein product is CASSESSPLSDTEAFF.